The sequence of this T cell receptor (beta chain) was determined in a study of T-cell reconstitution after alpha-beta-depleted transplantation in children. Study-level points and caveats: The origin of alpha-beta T cells about two months after transplant was reportedly several hundred expanded graft clones. One year after transplant, T-cell counts and diversity came mostly from newly produced T cells. Surviving thymic progenitors and recipient T cells were the source of high TCRbeta diversity at day 60 in some patients.

A library of TCRbeta sequences, prepared with unique molecular identifiers, was generated. TCRdb reanalysed the PCR reads using MiXCR and keeps one entry per CDR3 protein. The profile covers just under 250,000 distinct CDR3 sequences, with 20% to 30% appearing a single time and roughly 2.6% taken by the ten largest. This clonotype showed up just a few times. Antigen: not known. This sequence originates from a girl aged 2-10 years with Fanconi anemia, due to receive a stem cell transplant. The input for sequencing was PBMCs, taken before TCRalphabeta/CD19-depleted stem cell transplant.

In DNA form, the CDR3 reads TGTGCCAGCAGCGCGGACAGGGGGCTCGACGAGCAGTACTTC. Translating gives CASSADRGLDEQYF. The chain links TRBV7-2 to TRBJ2-7; 11 bases align to TRBD1. Germline values: CDR1 SGHTA, CDR2 FQGNSA. V lost 5 bases, J lost 5 bases, and 5 bases stayed unmatched. The CDR3 extends over 14 amino acids.